This T cell receptor (beta chain) was profiled in a study of T-cell reconstitution after alpha-beta-depleted transplantation in children (dated by TCRdb to 2016 to 2017). Regarding the research as a whole: Using TCR repertoire profiling, the study quantitatively followed how T-cell immune reconstitution unfolded in children after TCRalphabeta/CD19-depleted allogeneic hematopoietic cell transplantation.

Note on this clonotype: Its target antigen remains unknown. It has no much larger one-base neighbor in the sample; base qualities were not kept.

The trim is 4 bases for V and 4 bases for J, with a gap of 11 bases between the germline ends. The CDR3 starts with the cysteine, ends with the phenylalanine, and has 12 residues. CDR3 DNA only is kept here, 36 bases in frame from base 1. According to the germline V gene, CDR1 reads SQVTM and CDR2 reads ANQGSEA. Library preparation used PCR. The run used an Illumina HiSeq 2500. TCR libraries were prepared with molecular barcoding, using unique molecular identifiers to normalize TCRbeta repertoire quantification. TCRdb cleaned the public reads at Q25 with fastp, built clones with MiXCR and kept in-frame beta chains. For every CDR3 protein sequence, its rows merge into one entry that carries the most common genes and DNA. This sample lists about 610,000 distinct CDR3 sequences; more than 9% were detected once. The top ten hold less than 5% of the sample.

The sequence links TRBV29-1 to TRBJ2-7, with an unclear D gene assignment. Sequenced material: PBMCs from the stem cell graft donor, taken from the stem cell graft. This receptor was identified in a human donor who donated a stem cell graft to a child with acute myeloid leukemia. The DNA is TGCAGCGTTGCCCTCGGACCATACGAGCAGTACTTC. Its protein is CSVALGPYEQYF.